This is a list of T cell receptor beta chains from one sample in a study of blood T cell repertoires in COVID-19. Produced via immunoSEQ multiplex PCR; TCRdb's table is partial and in-frame only. The table records tens of thousands of clones, about nine tenths of them present only once. Sequencing used peripheral blood. The source is a human donor in a cohort sampled during active COVID-19. CDR3s include the opening cysteine and the closing phenylalanine or tryptophan. Some rows have no size entry. The others give once, few or many, or a class for an expanded clone.

CASSPTTGGDTEAFF	.	TRBV18
CSVEKPNEQFF	.	TRBV29-1
CASSWDRDGPQHF	.	TRBV12-3/TRBV12-4
CASIAGLPYNEQFF	.	TRBV28
CASSLVRGNTEAFF	.	TRBV11-2
CASSLVGGFTEAFF	.	TRBV13
CASSLSGEYGYTF	.	TRBV27
CASSRRQTNEKLFF	.	TRBV5-6
CASSLRDTNTEAFF	.	TRBV5-4
CASSALTVGSYNEQFF	few	TRBV5-1
CASTSKTANEKLFF	.	TRBV6-5
CASSYSGNGYTF	.	TRBV18
CASSLRSGRGYRDTQYF	.	TRBV7-2
CASSLVVSGYEQYF	.	TRBV5-1
CASSQGEVGGELFF	.	TRBV14
CASSLSGTAYNEQFF	.	TRBV27
CASRTLAGETQYF	.	TRBV19
CASTGTKGSPLHF	.	TRBV2